The entry below gives a single T cell receptor (beta chain) sequence along with its context. The naive CD8 population came from CD45RO-negative cells selected for CCR7, without terminally differentiated effector memory CD45RA+ cells. Germline assignment: CDR1 SGDLS and CDR2 YYNGEE. The CDR3 is made up of 15 amino acids. Trimming cost V 3 bases and J 1 base, with 11 bases left between them. The authors ran the assay at deep level. Clones were read by immunoSEQ multiplex PCR, and TCRdb kept only the in-frame ones, dropping some. The repertoire holds roughly 2.1 million clones, with about 93% as singletons. This sample was taken from a study of shared clonotypes between healthy human individuals.

The chain carries TRBV9 and TRBJ2-1; a possible D gene is TRBD2 (5 bases). Sequencing was carried out using naive CD8+ T cells from PBMCs. The source of this sequence is a man younger than 30 in good health. Some clones in this sample may be carry-over from other donors' samples. This CDR3 is CASSGEGESYNEQFF. As DNA, the CDR3 is TGTGCCAGCAGCGGCGAGGGAGAGTCCTACAATGAGCAGTTCTTC.